Below, 28 T cell receptor beta chains from the same sample are listed, as sequenced in a study of cytotoxic CD8 clonotypes in ibrutinib-treated CLL. The data were produced by immunoSEQ multiplex PCR, yet TCRdb's version contains in-frame clones alone and is incomplete. Here the sample spans more than 200,000 clones, 79% being singletons. Here the sequenced sample was PBMCs, taken after 12 months of ibrutinib treatment. These TCRs come from a human donor with chronic lymphocytic leukemia.

This clone was counted a few times. The gene calls are TRBV28 and TRBJ2-2; no reliable D call. The V and J ends lost 8 bases and 8 bases respectively, with 21 bases between them. CDR1 is MDHEN and CDR2 is SYDVKM in the germline V gene. CDR3 length equals 15 residues. The CDR3 DNA is TGTGCCAGCGGCCCGGGTCAGAGCGTAAGTGGGGAGCTGTTTTTT. Its translation is CASGPGQSVSGELFF. The variable domain in full, with the rest retrieved from reference TRBV28 and TRBJ2-2, is DVKVTQSSRYLVKRTGEKVFLECVQDMDHENMFWYRQDPGLGLRLIYFSYDVKMKEKGDIPEGYSVSREKKERFSLILESASTNQTSMYLCASGPGQSVSGELFFGEGSRLTVL.

Points on this clone: A junction boundary mismatches the germline segment, possibly from a read error. The chain employs TRBV29-1 and TRBJ1-2; tentatively, D is TRBD1 (5 bases). CDR3 length equals 9 residues. Germline V CDR1 and CDR2: SQVTM, ANQGSEA. The CDR3 protein is CSVGGQLDF. In nucleotides, the CDR3 is TGCAGCGTTGGAGGACAACTAGACTTC.

The chain is built from TRBV18 and TRBJ1-1; unclear D gene. V was clipped by 3 bases and J by 6 bases, with 8 bases between them. CDR3 length: 12 residues. Per the germline V gene, CDR1 is KGHSH and CDR2 is LQKENI. DNA for the CDR3: TGTGCCAGCTCACCCGATGGGGCTGAAGCTTTCTTT. This translates into CASSPDGAEAFF.

This chain connects TRBV5-1 to TRBJ1-2; TRBD1 matches at 8 bases. The junction had 8 bases not matched to a gene; V was cut back by 5 bases and J by 5 bases. From germline, CDR1 is SGHRS and CDR2 YFSETQ. This CDR3 is built from 14 residues. The CDR3 is CASSSGQGRYGYTF. The CDR3 DNA reads TGCGCCAGCAGTTCCGGACAGGGAAGATATGGCTACACCTTC.

This clone came up once. CDR3 protein: CASSVIASVTYEQYF. The DNA of the CDR3 is TGTGCCAGCAGCGTAATCGCTAGCGTGACCTACGAGCAGTACTTC. This chain uses TRBV9 with TRBJ2-7, with D possibly TRBD2 on 6 matching bases. The V end lost 1 base, the J end lost 2 bases, and 13 bases lay between the germline ends. Germline V gene data show CDR1 as SGDLS and CDR2 as YYNGEE. CDR3 size: 15 residues. Drawing the rest from reference TRBV9 and TRBJ2-7, the complete variable domain is DSGVTQTPKHLITATGQRVTLRCSPRSGDLSVYWYQQSLDQGLQFLIQYYNGEERAKGNILERFSAQQFPDLHSELNLSSLELGDSALYFCASSVIASVTYEQYFGPGTRLTVT.

The chain uses TRBV18 and TRBJ2-3; no clear D. V shed 0 bases and J shed 4 bases, with 2 bases lying between them. Germline V gene data show CDR1 as KGHSH and CDR2 as LQKENI. The CDR3 length is 12 residues. The DNA for the CDR3 is TGTGCCAGCTCACCACCGGCAGATACGCAGTATTTT. It translates to CASSPPADTQYF.

The chain employs TRBV27 and TRBJ1-1, with D tentatively TRBD1 (6 bases). V lost 2 bases and J 0 bases, leaving 7 bases between the germline ends. CDR1 is MNHEY and CDR2 is SMNVEV in the germline V gene (reference sequence). The CDR3 spans 14 residues. The CDR3 coding sequence is TGTGCCAGCAGTTTAACAGGGATGAACACTGAAGCTTTCTTT. This encodes CASSLTGMNTEAFF.

V and J are TRBV5-1 and TRBJ1-1; TRBD1 is a possible D gene (6 bases). V was cut by 4 bases and J by 0 bases, with 16 bases left in between. The CDR3 loop spans 16 amino acids. Germline V gene sequence: CDR1 SGHRS, CDR2 YFSETQ. The CDR3 region has the DNA TGCGCCAGCAGCCCGGACAGCCCGATCATGAACACTGAAGCTTTCTTT. Protein product: CASSPDSPIMNTEAFF.

The chain combines TRBV5-1 with TRBJ2-2; D call uncertain. The ends were cut back, 1 base at V and 6 bases at J, with 4 bases in the middle. CDR1 is SGHRS and CDR2 is YFSETQ in the germline V gene. The CDR3 loop spans 12 amino acids. In DNA form, the CDR3 reads TGCGCCAGCAGCTTGTTCGCCGGGGAGCTGTTTTTT. It encodes CASSLFAGELFF.

The J gene is TRBJ2-5, the V gene TRBV7-8; 8 nucleotides agree with TRBD1. The CDR3 has 14 amino acids. The junction had 7 bases not matched to a gene; V was cut back by 7 bases and J by 3 bases. Looked up from germline, CDR1 is SGHVS and CDR2 is FQNEAQ. CDR3 DNA sequence: TGTGCCAGCACCCCGGACAGGGAAAAAGAGACCCAGTACTTC. Translating it yields CASTPDREKETQYF.

This clone showed up just a few times. V is TRBV19 and J is TRBJ1-2; D uncertain. V lost 5 bases and J 2 bases, leaving 9 bases between the germline ends. CDR1 is LNHDA, CDR2 SQIVND, per germline (reference sequence). The CDR3 runs to 13 residues. CDR3 nucleotide sequence: TGTGCCAGTAGTTACGGCGCGAACTATGGCTACACCTTC. It codes for CASSYGANYGYTF.

The chain joins TRBV19 to TRBJ2-6; D is undetermined. The V end lost 3 bases, the J end lost 1 base, and 10 bases lay between the germline ends. This CDR3 is built from 16 residues. Germline V gives CDR1 LNHDA, CDR2 SQIVND (reference sequence). Here the CDR3 reads CASSINGQSGANVLTF. The CDR3 nucleotides read TGTGCCAGTAGTATCAACGGGCAATCTGGGGCCAACGTCCTGACTTTC.

The rearrangement uses TRBV11-3 and TRBJ2-1; D gene ambiguous. The length of the CDR3 is 12 residues. With 1 base removed from V and 6 bases from J, the gap between germline ends came to 4 bases. Germline-derived CDR1 and CDR2 are SGHNT and YENEEA. Here the CDR3 reads CASSLVANEQFF. CDR3 nucleotides: TGTGCCAGCAGCTTAGTTGCCAATGAGCAGTTCTTC.

J is TRBJ2-2 and V is TRBV23-1; D not resolved. TRBV23-1 belongs to the ORF category, with a function that is uncertain. V was trimmed by 10 bases and J by 6 bases, leaving 21 bases between them. CDR3 length: 15 amino acids. In DNA, the CDR3 is TGCGCCATTCCGGTCAATCCCCTACACGCCGGGGAGCTGTTTTTT. This translates into CAIPVNPLHAGELFF.

V gene TRBV30 combines with J gene TRBJ1-1, with 8 bases aligning to TRBD1. Trimming at V came to 4 bases and at J to 1 base, leaving 2 bases not matched to a gene. This CDR3 region has 13 residues. Germline V gene sequence: CDR1 GTSNPN, CDR2 SVGIG (reference sequence). This CDR3 reads CAWTQGANTEAFF. Here the CDR3 DNA reads TGTGCCTGGACCCAGGGGGCGAACACTGAAGCTTTCTTT.

In the case of this clone: Other DNA sequences in this specimen translate into the identical CDR3. This CDR3 reads CASSVSTDTQYF. DNA of the CDR3: TGTGCCAGCAGCGTGAGCACAGATACGCAGTATTTT. V and J are TRBV9 and TRBJ2-3, with D unresolved. Germline V gives CDR1 SGDLS, CDR2 YYNGEE. Trimming took off 2 bases at V and 0 bases at J, with 1 base between the two ends. The CDR3 has 12 amino acids. The full variable domain, completed using reference TRBV9 and TRBJ2-3, is DSGVTQTPKHLITATGQRVTLRCSPRSGDLSVYWYQQSLDQGLQFLIQYYNGEERAKGNILERFSAQQFPDLHSELNLSSLELGDSALYFCASSVSTDTQYFGPGTRLTVL.

The J gene is TRBJ1-2, the V gene TRBV5-1; the match to TRBD1 covers 9 bases. Germline CDR1 reads SGHRS; CDR2 reads YFSETQ. The CDR3 is made up of 15 amino acids. Trimming at V came to 4 bases and at J to 4 bases, leaving 8 bases not matched to a gene. The CDR3 spells CASSPPDRGSYGYTF. The DNA of the CDR3 is TGCGCCAGCAGCCCACCGGACAGGGGTTCCTATGGCTACACCTTC.

This clone was seen a few times. V and J are TRBV6-5 and TRBJ2-2; D gene uncertain. There are 12 residues in the CDR3. Germline V gene data show CDR1 as MNHEY and CDR2 as SVGAGI. The V end lost 5 bases, the J end lost 2 bases, and 3 bases lay between the germline ends. The CDR3 DNA reads TGTGCCAGCAGTGGAAACACCGGGGAGCTGTTTTTT. Amino acids: CASSGNTGELFF.

The chain is built from TRBV11-2 and TRBJ2-7; 7 positions match TRBD1. The V gene's germline CDR1 is SGHAT and CDR2 FQNNGV. The ends lost 2 bases at V and 3 bases at J; junction bases unmatched: 7. The CDR3 totals 15 residues. The CDR3 loop is CASSLPLTGDYEQYF. CDR3 nucleotide sequence: TGTGCCAGCAGCTTACCACTCACAGGGGACTACGAGCAGTACTTC.

The rearrangement uses TRBV25-1 and TRBJ2-1, with 8 bases identical to TRBD2. The junction had 6 bases not matched to a gene; V was cut back by 1 base and J by 4 bases. Germline V CDR1 and CDR2: MGHDK, SYGVNS. CDR3 size: 16 residues. This chain's CDR3 is CASSESERERYNEQFF. The CDR3 bases are TGTGCCAGCAGTGAATCTGAGCGGGAGAGGTACAATGAGCAGTTCTTC.

This clone was seen more than once but under ten times. This chain links TRBV7-2 with TRBJ1-6; D unclear. Germline V gene lookup returns CDR1 SGHTA and CDR2 FQGNSA. Trimming shortened V by 1 base and J by 0 bases, and 10 bases separated the two germline ends. The CDR3 has 17 residues. Here the CDR3 reads CASSLVTYSSYNSPLHF. As DNA, the CDR3 is TGTGCCAGCAGCTTAGTAACATATTCCTCCTATAATTCACCCCTCCACTTT.

The chain combines TRBV10-3 with TRBJ1-5; D not certain. The germline V and J ends were trimmed by 3 bases and 7 bases, with 16 bases remaining between them. Germline loops: CDR1 ENHRY, CDR2 SYGVKD. CDR3 length: 15 residues. The CDR3 DNA reads as TGTGCCATCAGTGAAGGGCGGAATATCGGGCAGCCCCAGCATTTT. Translated, it gives CAISEGRNIGQPQHF.

The gene calls are TRBV7-8 and TRBJ2-3, with D perhaps matching TRBD1 (5 bases). Deletions cut 1 base from V and 4 bases from J, with 9 bases between. Germline CDR1 and CDR2: SGHVS and FQNEAQ. This CDR3 is 14 amino acids long. CDR3: CASSLVLGPDTQYF. In DNA form, the CDR3 reads TGTGCCAGCAGCTTAGTATTGGGGCCAGATACGCAGTATTTT.

This clone was counted between two and nine times. The chain recombines TRBV7-9 with TRBJ1-2, with D unresolved. With 5 bases removed from V and 4 bases from J, the gap between germline ends came to 14 bases. The CDR3 contains 14 residues. CDR1 is SEHNR and CDR2 is FQNEAQ in the germline V gene (reference sequence). In nucleotides, the CDR3 is TGTGCCAGCAGCGCTGGCGGCCCTTCCTATGGCTACACCTTC. Amino acids: CASSAGGPSYGYTF.

This clone is a singleton in its sample. V gene TRBV6-9 combines with J gene TRBJ2-1; no firm D call. Trimming cost V 6 bases and J 4 bases, with 19 bases left between them. CDR3 length: 16 amino acids. The germline V gene has CDR1 MNHGY and CDR2 SVAAGI. The CDR3 loop is CASSYDALVYYNEQFF. In DNA form, the CDR3 reads TGTGCCAGCAGCTATGATGCATTGGTATATTACAATGAGCAGTTCTTC.

The sample holds a few counts of this clone. The rearrangement joins TRBV2 to TRBJ1-5, with D perhaps matching TRBD1 (5 bases). The CDR3 is made up of 13 amino acids. Trimming left V 6 bases short and J 1 base short, with 7 bases between. Looked up from germline, CDR1 is SNHLY and CDR2 is FYNNEI. The CDR3 DNA reads as TGTGCCAGCAGAGCAGGGAGCAATCAGCCCCAGCATTTT. Its translation: CASRAGSNQPQHF.

The chain joins TRBV7-9 to TRBJ2-1, with 13 bases lining up with TRBD2. Germline V gives CDR1 SEHNR, CDR2 FQNEAQ (reference sequence). J gave up 10 bases and V 2 bases, and 5 bases lay outside the gene matches. The CDR3 is made up of 15 amino acids. The CDR3 DNA reads TGTGCCAGCAGCTTAAGGGGGACTAGCGGGACAGAGCAGTTCTTC. It specifies CASSLRGTSGTEQFF.

J is TRBJ2-2 and V is TRBV5-1; D perhaps matches TRBD2 (5 bases). Germline CDR1 is SGHRS and CDR2 is YFSETQ. The germline V and J ends were trimmed by 2 bases and 4 bases, with 9 bases remaining between them. The CDR3 spans 14 residues. CDR3 in amino acids: CASSFRGSTGELFF. CDR3 DNA: TGCGCCAGCAGCTTCCGGGGTTCCACCGGGGAGCTGTTTTTT.